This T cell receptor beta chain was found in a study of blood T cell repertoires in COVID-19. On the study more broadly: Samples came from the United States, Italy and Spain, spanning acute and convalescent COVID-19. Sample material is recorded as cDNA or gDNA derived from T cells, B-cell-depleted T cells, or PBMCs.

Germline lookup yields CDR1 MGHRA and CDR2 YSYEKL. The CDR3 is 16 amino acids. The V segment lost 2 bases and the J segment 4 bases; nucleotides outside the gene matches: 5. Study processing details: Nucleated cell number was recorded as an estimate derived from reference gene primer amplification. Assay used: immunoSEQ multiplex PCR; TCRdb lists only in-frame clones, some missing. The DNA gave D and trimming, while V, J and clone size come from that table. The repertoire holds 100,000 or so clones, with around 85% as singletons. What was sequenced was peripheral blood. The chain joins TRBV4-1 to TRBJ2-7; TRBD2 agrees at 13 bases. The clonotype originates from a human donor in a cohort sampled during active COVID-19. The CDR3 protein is CASSQFTSGGVYEQYF. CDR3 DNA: TGCGCCAGCAGCCAATTTACTAGCGGGGGGGTGTACGAGCAGTACTTC.